This passage covers 10 T cell receptor beta chains from one sample sequenced in a study of metastatic and nonmetastatic thyroid tumors. MiXCR re-clonotyped the PCR reads for TCRdb. The table has tens of thousands of clones, under 15% seen once. Each patient came to thyroid surgery without any prior treatment (of any kind). The source material was tumor tissue. The receptor set was obtained from a female donor with papillary thyroid cancer or a benign thyroid nodule (not recorded which). Some clones in this sample may be carry-over from other donors' samples.

As to this clone: A single base separates this from a much larger clone, so it may be a read error. The V call is TRBV9, the J call TRBJ2-2; 8 nucleotides match TRBD1. Looked up from germline, CDR1 is SGDLS and CDR2 is YYNGEE. The CDR3 has 13 amino acids. The CDR3 loop reads CASSVQGAGELVF. The CDR3 DNA reads TGTGCCAGCAGCGTGCAGGGGGCCGGGGAGCTGGTTTTT.

Turning to this clone: Given a much more abundant clone one base away, this may be a read error. The chain joins TRBV29-1 to TRBJ1-2; D is unresolved. Looked up from germline, CDR1 is SQVTM and CDR2 is ANQGSEA. This CDR3 is 14 amino acids long. V lost 4 bases and J lost 3, with 15 bases in between. CDR3: CSVGGSRLDYGYTF. The CDR3 region has the DNA TGCAGCGTTGGAGGAAGTCGTCTCGACTATGGCTACACCTTC.

This clone came up many times. In the same sample, other DNA sequences code for this CDR3. The chain recombines TRBV6-1 with TRBJ2-7, with D possibly being TRBD2 (7 bases). Trimming left V 7 bases short and J 1 base short, with 14 bases between. Germline V gives CDR1 MNHNS, CDR2 SASEGT. CDR3 length equals 14 residues. The CDR3 DNA sequence: TGTGCCAGCACCACCCGGGGGGCATCCTACGAGCAGTACTTC. This sequence encodes CASTTRGASYEQYF.

This clone came up many times. Its ends do not fully match the called genes, so a read error is possible. The rearrangement joins TRBV19 to TRBJ2-5, with 7 bases lining up with TRBD2. The CDR3 has 14 residues. Germline CDR1 is LNHDA and CDR2 is SQIVND (reference sequence). The CDR3 protein is CASSIAGNVETQYF. In DNA, the CDR3 is TGTGCCAGTAGCATAGCGGGTAATGTAGAGACCCAGTACTTC.

This clone occurred many times. The chain employs TRBV19 and TRBJ1-1; no definite D call. Trimming removed 5 bases at V and 1 base at J, with 8 bases between. Germline V gene data show CDR1 as LNHDA and CDR2 as SQIVND (reference sequence). The CDR3 extends over 13 amino acids. CDR3 region: CASSPTRNTEAFF. CDR3 sequence (DNA): TGTGCCAGTAGTCCCACCAGGAACACTGAAGCTTTCTTT.

This clone was recorded many times. This chain joins TRBV4-1 and TRBJ1-6; TRBD1 might be the D (5 bases). Trimming pared 2 bases from V and 8 bases from J, leaving 16 bases between. Germline V gene lookup returns CDR1 MGHRA and CDR2 YSYEKL. There are 16 residues in the CDR3. CDR3 sequence (DNA): TGCGCCAGCAGCCAAAGGGCCACAGCGGGGGATTCACCCCTCCACTTT. It yields the protein CASSQRATAGDSPLHF.

Only a few counts were recorded for this clone. Possible read error: a much larger clone is one base away. The V gene is TRBV6-1, the J gene TRBJ2-1; no clear D. Trimming removed 6 bases at V and 3 bases at J, with 12 bases between. Germline V lookup: CDR1 MNHNS, CDR2 SASEGT. The CDR3 totals 14 residues. CDR3: CASRSELVYNEQFF. CDR3 nucleotide sequence: TGTGCCAGCAGATCCGAACTGGTCTACAATGAGCAGTTCTTC.

This clone occurred many times. This rearrangement joins TRBV28 to TRBJ1-5, with 8 nucleotides matching TRBD1. There are 18 residues in the CDR3. V gave up 2 bases and J gave up 1 base; unmatched junction bases: 10. Germline CDR1 and CDR2: MDHEN and SYDVKM. This CDR3 reads CASSLIQGAGGSNQPQHF. In nucleotides, the CDR3 is TGTGCCAGCAGTTTAATCCAGGGGGCGGGGGGAAGCAATCAGCCCCAGCATTTT.

This clone was detected many times. In DNA, the CDR3 is TGTGCCAGCAGTTTTGTTAGTGGGTTATACAATGAGCAGTTCTTC. The encoded protein is CASSFVSGLYNEQFF. The chain carries TRBV27 and TRBJ2-1; the D is unclear. Looked up from germline, CDR1 is MNHEY and CDR2 is SMNVEV (reference sequence). This CDR3 comprises 15 residues. Trimming shortened V by 3 bases and J by 4 bases, and 13 bases separated the two germline ends.

The table lists this clone with many counts. This rearrangement joins TRBV5-1 to TRBJ1-4; D unclear. V shed 2 bases and J shed 4 bases, with 9 bases lying between them. CDR3 length equals 14 residues. Germline V gives CDR1 SGHRS, CDR2 YFSETQ. CDR3 amino acids: CASSLSRINEKLFF. The DNA of the CDR3 is TGCGCCAGCAGCTTAAGCAGGATTAATGAAAAACTGTTTTTT.